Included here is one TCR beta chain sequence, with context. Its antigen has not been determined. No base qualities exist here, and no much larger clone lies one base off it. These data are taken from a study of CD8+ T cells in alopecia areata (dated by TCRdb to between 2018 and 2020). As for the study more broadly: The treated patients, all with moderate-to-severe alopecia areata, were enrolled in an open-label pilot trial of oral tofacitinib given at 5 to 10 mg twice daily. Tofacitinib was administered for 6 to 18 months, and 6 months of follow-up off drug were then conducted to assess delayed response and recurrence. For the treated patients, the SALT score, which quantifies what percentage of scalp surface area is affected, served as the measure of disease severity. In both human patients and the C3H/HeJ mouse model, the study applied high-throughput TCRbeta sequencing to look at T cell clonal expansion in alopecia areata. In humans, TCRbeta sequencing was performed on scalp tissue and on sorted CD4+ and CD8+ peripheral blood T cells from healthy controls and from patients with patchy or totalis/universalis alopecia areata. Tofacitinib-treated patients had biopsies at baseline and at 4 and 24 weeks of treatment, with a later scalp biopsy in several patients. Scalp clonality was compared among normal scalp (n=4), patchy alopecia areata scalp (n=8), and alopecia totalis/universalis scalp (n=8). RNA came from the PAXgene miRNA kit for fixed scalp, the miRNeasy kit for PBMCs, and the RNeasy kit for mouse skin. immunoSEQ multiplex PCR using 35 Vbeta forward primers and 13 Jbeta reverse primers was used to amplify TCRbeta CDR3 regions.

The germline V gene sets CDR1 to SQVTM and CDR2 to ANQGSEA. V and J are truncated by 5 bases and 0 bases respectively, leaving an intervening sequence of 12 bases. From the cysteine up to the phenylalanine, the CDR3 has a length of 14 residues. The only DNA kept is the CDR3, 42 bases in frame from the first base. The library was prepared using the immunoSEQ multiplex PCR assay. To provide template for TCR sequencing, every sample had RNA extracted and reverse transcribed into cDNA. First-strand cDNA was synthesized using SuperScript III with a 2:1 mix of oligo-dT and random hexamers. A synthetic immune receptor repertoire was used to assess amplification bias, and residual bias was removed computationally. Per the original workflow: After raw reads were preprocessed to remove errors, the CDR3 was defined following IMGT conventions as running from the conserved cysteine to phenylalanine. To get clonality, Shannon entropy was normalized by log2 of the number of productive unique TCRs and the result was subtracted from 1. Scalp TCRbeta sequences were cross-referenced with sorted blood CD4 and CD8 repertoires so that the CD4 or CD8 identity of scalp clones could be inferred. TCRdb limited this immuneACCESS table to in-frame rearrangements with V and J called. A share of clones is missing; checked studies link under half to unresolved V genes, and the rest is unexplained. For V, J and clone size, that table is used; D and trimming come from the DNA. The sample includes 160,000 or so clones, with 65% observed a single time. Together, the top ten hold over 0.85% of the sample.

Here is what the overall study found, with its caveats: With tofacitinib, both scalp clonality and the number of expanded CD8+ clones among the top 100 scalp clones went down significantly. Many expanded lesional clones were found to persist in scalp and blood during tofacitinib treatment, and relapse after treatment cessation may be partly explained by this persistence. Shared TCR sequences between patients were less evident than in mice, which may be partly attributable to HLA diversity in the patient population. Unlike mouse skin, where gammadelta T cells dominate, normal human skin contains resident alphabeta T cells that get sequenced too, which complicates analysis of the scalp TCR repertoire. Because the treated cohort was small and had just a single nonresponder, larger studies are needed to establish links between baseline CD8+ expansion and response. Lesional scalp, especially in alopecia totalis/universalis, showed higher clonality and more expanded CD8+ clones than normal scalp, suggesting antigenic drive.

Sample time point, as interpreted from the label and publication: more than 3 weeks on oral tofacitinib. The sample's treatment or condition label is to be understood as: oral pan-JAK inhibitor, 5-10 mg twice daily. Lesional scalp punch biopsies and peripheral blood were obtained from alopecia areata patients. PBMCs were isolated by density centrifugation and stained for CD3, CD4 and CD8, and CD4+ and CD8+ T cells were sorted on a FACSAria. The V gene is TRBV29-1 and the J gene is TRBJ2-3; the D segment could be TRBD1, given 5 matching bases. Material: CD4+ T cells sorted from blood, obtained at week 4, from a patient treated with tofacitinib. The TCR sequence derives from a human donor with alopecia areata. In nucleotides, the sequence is TGCAGCGTTCTGGGGCAGACTAGCACAGATACGCAGTATTTT. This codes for CSVLGQTSTDTQYF.